This T cell receptor beta chain is from a study of shared clonotypes between healthy human individuals. At the level of the study: CD4 naive cells filled three plates per donor, CD4 memory three, CD8 naive two and CD8 memory one. General study findings and limits: Generation of non-shared clonotypes was less probable than generation of clonotypes shared by all four donors.

Running of the assay took place at deep level. Replicate PCRs from sorted subsets contained around 200 ng DNA, which is around 30,000 T cell genomes. Sequencing used immunoSEQ multiplex PCR; TCRdb keeps in-frame clones, though not all of them. The sample shows some 900,000 clones, around 80% of them seen only once. This CDR3 has 14 residues. Germline V gene data show CDR1 as LNHDA and CDR2 as SQIVND (reference sequence). V lost 4 bases and J lost 5, with 14 bases in between. As to this clone: Its antigen remains unidentified.

This clonotype was sampled from a man aged 18 to 29 in good health. This chain uses TRBV19 with TRBJ2-5, with D possibly matching TRBD2 (5 bases). Sample: memory CD4+ T cells sorted from blood. Indicated subset: CD45RA-negative fraction. The CDR3 sequence: CASSTSGVAETQYF. CDR3 DNA sequence: TGTGCCAGTAGTACATCAGGAGTAGCGGAGACCCAGTACTTC.